One and the same sample provided the 17 T cell receptor beta chains below, sequenced in a study of T cells in Graves' hyperthyroidism and ophthalmopathy. Amplification targeted TCR beta CDR3 regions from RNA transcripts. An initial round of RT-PCR targeting the TCR CDR3 relied on the HTBI primer set. TCRdb re-derived calls from the multiplex PCR reads in MiXCR, one entry per CDR3 protein. Among a few hundred thousand distinct CDR3 sequences, about a fifth were seen once, and the ten largest hold more than 25%. Input material: blood. Receptors were obtained from a man aged 18 to 35 with Graves' hyperthyroidism.

This clonotype turned up a few times. The rearrangement links TRBV5-1 to TRBJ2-1; 11 bases are a match to TRBD2. The CDR3 loop spans 15 amino acids. The V gene's germline CDR1 is SGHRS and CDR2 YFSETQ. J gave up 10 bases and V 0 bases, and 6 bases lay outside the gene matches. This CDR3 is CASSLVASGGTEQFF. The DNA of the CDR3 is TGCGCCAGCAGCTTGGTGGCTAGCGGGGGGACAGAGCAGTTCTTC.

This clonotype was found many times. J is TRBJ2-5 and V is TRBV12-5; 8 positions agree with TRBD1. This CDR3 is 15 amino acids long. V was pared by 5 bases and J by 5 bases, with 10 bases of the junction left unmatched. The germline CDR1 and CDR2 sequences are LGHNT and FRNRAP. The CDR3 DNA reads as TGTGCTAGTGGTCCAGGGACAGGCCCGGGGGAGACCCAGTACTTC. Its protein product is CASGPGTGPGETQYF.

The chain is built from TRBV6-2 or TRBV6-3 and TRBJ1-5; D might be TRBD1 (6 bases). CDR1 is MNHEY and CDR2 is SVGEGT in the germline V gene. Trimming stripped 9 bases from V and 0 bases from J, with 9 bases between. This CDR3 is built from 13 residues. In nucleotides, the CDR3 is TGTGCCAGTCGACAGGATAGCAATCAGCCCCAGCATTTT. Its translation is CASRQDSNQPQHF.

The V and J genes are TRBV5-4 and TRBJ2-5, with a weak D call TRBD2 (5 bases). The CDR3 spans 13 residues. Germline CDR1 is SGHNT and CDR2 is YYREEE (reference sequence). V was trimmed by 7 bases and J by 0 bases, leaving 10 bases between them. CDR3 amino acids: CASSWRDQETQYF. The CDR3 DNA reads TGTGCCAGCTCCTGGCGGGACCAAGAGACCCAGTACTTC.

This clonotype was detected ten times or more. The chain couples TRBV6-2 or TRBV6-3 to TRBJ1-1; D possibly corresponds to TRBD1 (5 bases). The CDR3 has 13 amino acids. V was shortened by 2 bases and J by 6 bases, with 10 bases between the two germline ends. The germline gives CDR1 MNHEY, CDR2 SVGEGT. The CDR3 protein is CASSYIQGAEAFF. CDR3 sequence (DNA): TGTGCCAGCAGTTACATCCAGGGCGCTGAAGCTTTCTTT.

This clonotype has more than one count but fewer than ten. A clone one base away is much larger, so this may be a read error. V usage is TRBV29-1 and J usage is TRBJ1-1; D is uncertain. This CDR3 comprises 11 residues. The germline CDR1 and CDR2 sequences are SQVTM and ANQGSEA. In DNA, the CDR3 is TGCAGCGGTCAGACGCACACTGAAGCTTGCTTT. It codes for CSGQTHTEACF.

This clonotype was counted between two and nine times. A much more abundant neighbour one base away suggests this may be a read error. The rearrangement joins TRBV15 to TRBJ2-5; the D is unclear. The CDR3 is 12 amino acids. Germline V lookup: CDR1 LNHNV, CDR2 YYDKDF (reference sequence). CDR3 residues: CVTRGRSRTQYF. The DNA of the CDR3 is TGTGTCACCAGAGGACGGAGTAGGACCCAGTACTTC.

There are many counts of this clonotype. J is TRBJ1-1 and V is TRBV10-3, with a weak D call TRBD1 (5 bases). The germline V and J ends were trimmed by 10 bases and 7 bases, with 13 bases remaining between them. The germline V gene has CDR1 ENHRY and CDR2 SYGVKD. The CDR3 covers 11 residues. The CDR3 loop reads CATLRDGEAFF. As DNA, the CDR3 is TGTGCCACCCTACGGGACGGTGAAGCTTTCTTT.

This clonotype was seen many times. The chain combines TRBV5-8 with TRBJ1-5; 10 positions agree with TRBD1. This CDR3 spans 14 amino acids. V was clipped by 4 bases and J by 7 bases; unmatched bases: 5. Looked up from germline, CDR1 is SGHTS and CDR2 is YDEGEE. The CDR3 DNA follows: TGTGCCAGCAGCGGGGACAGGGGTGAACAGCCCCAGCATTTT. This gives the protein CASSGDRGEQPQHF.

The CDR3 region has the DNA TGCAGCGTGGAGCGGGGGGGGCAAGAGACCCAGTACTTC. Translating gives CSVERGGQETQYF. The rearrangement links TRBV29-1 to TRBJ2-5; TRBD2 matches at 10 bases. V lost 6 bases, J lost 2 bases, and 3 bases stayed unmatched. This CDR3 is built from 13 residues. Germline assignment: CDR1 SQVTM and CDR2 ANQGSEA.

This clonotype was counted at least ten times. The genes are TRBV6-5 and TRBJ1-1; no reliable D call. The V end was cut by 4 bases, the J end by 6 bases, with 12 bases between. CDR1 is MNHEY and CDR2 is SVGAGI in the germline V gene. This CDR3 is built from 13 residues. The CDR3 here is CASSSLGASEAFF. The CDR3 coding sequence is TGTGCCAGCAGTTCCTTGGGAGCGTCTGAAGCTTTCTTT.

This clonotype was seen only a few times. A read error may explain this, as a much larger clone is one base away. V and J are TRBV5-5 and TRBJ1-5; 7 positions agree with TRBD1. The J call may not be correct, given that the DNA end is closer to TRBJ2-3. The CDR3 consists of 12 residues. The germline gives CDR1 SGHKS, CDR2 YYEKEE (reference sequence). The CDR3: CASSQGDQPQYF. The CDR3 bases are TGTGCCAGCAGCCAGGGGGATCAGCCCCAGTATTTT.

This clonotype turned up a few times. The rearrangement links TRBV5-1 to TRBJ2-5, with D hard to call. This CDR3 contains 14 residues. Deletions cut 3 bases from V and 0 bases from J, with 9 bases between. CDR1 is SGHRS and CDR2 is YFSETQ in the germline V gene. The DNA of the CDR3 is TGCGCCAGCAGCTACACTCCTGACCAAGAGACCCAGTACTTC. Translating gives CASSYTPDQETQYF.

This clonotype was counted many times. The chain has TRBV6-1 and TRBJ2-7; perhaps TRBD2 as D (6 bases). This CDR3 has 14 amino acids. V lost 3 bases to trimming and J lost 6 bases, with 15 bases between them. Germline-derived CDR1 and CDR2 are MNHNS and SASEGT. The CDR3 reads CASSDPGLGLEQYF. In DNA, the CDR3 is TGTGCCAGCAGTGACCCGGGACTTGGACTCGAGCAGTACTTC.

At least ten counts were recorded for this clonotype. The chain combines TRBV10-3 with TRBJ1-1; weak D call: TRBD1 (5 bases). From germline, CDR1 is ENHRY and CDR2 SYGVKD. CDR3 size: 13 residues. V lost 6 bases and J 1 base, leaving 9 bases between the germline ends. The CDR3 protein is CAIRGVGNTEAFF. In DNA form, the CDR3 reads TGTGCCATCAGGGGGGTAGGGAACACTGAAGCTTTCTTT.

This clonotype came up a few times. The chain combines TRBV9 with TRBJ2-6; tentatively, D is TRBD1 or TRBD2 (6 bases each). The ends were cut back, 4 bases at V and 3 bases at J, with 20 bases in the middle. Germline CDR1 and CDR2: SGDLS and YYNGEE. CDR3 length equals 18 residues. The CDR3 spells CASSPGAGEVFGANVLTF. DNA for the CDR3: TGTGCCAGCAGCCCCGGGGCAGGGGAGGTGTTTGGGGCCAACGTCCTGACTTTC.

This clonotype was found many times. V usage is TRBV12-3 or TRBV12-4 and J usage is TRBJ2-2, with TRBD1 matching over 10 bases. The CDR3 runs 18 residues. V trimming: 6 bases; J trimming: 0 bases; junction bases outside the gene matches: 10. CDR3 region: CASRVQRQGAPNTGELFF. The CDR3 coding sequence is TGTGCCAGCAGGGTGCAACGACAGGGGGCGCCGAACACCGGGGAGCTGTTTTTT.